The 29 T cell receptor beta chains below come from one sample, sequenced in a study of blood T cell repertoires in COVID-19 (dated by TCRdb to the early 2020s). Library preparation used the immunoSEQ multiplex PCR assay. Sourced from immuneACCESS, this table was stored by TCRdb with only in-frame sequences that have V and J called. A share of the clones is absent; for the studies checked, an unresolved V gene accounts for under half, and the remainder has no known explanation. This sample gives 25,000 to 35,000 clones in total; around 63% of them show up just once. About 17% of the sample belongs to the ten largest clones. Sequencing was carried out using peripheral blood. The receptors originated from a human donor in a cohort sampled during active COVID-19.

The chain recombines TRBV7-2 with TRBJ2-3; 7 bases are shared with TRBD2. CDR3 length: 14 amino acids. The V segment lost 1 base and the J segment 5 bases; nucleotides outside the gene matches: 3. Germline V gene data show CDR1 as SGHTA and CDR2 as FQGNSA. The CDR3 loop reads CASSLGLAGDTQYF. CDR3 bases: TGTGCCAGCAGCTTAGGACTAGCAGGAGATACGCAGTATTTT.

V usage is TRBV7-2 and J usage is TRBJ1-2; D gene ambiguous. CDR1 and CDR2 (germline): SGHTA, FQGNSA. Between the trimmed V and J ends, which lost 4 bases and 4 bases, there was a span of 10 bases. This CDR3 has 13 residues. The CDR3 DNA reads TGTGCCAGCAGCTCCTCAGGAGGCTATGGCTACACCTTC. This encodes CASSSSGGYGYTF.

There are a few counts of this clone. The CDR3 coding sequence is TGTGCCAGCAGCCAAACCCCCGGGGGGGTATGGGGCTACACCTTC. As protein: CASSQTPGGVWGYTF. This chain uses TRBV3-1 (or the pseudogene TRBV3-2) with TRBJ1-2; perhaps TRBD1 as D (5 bases). CDR1 is LGHDT and CDR2 is YNNKEL in the germline V gene (reference sequence). The CDR3 length is 15 residues. V was cut by 2 bases and J by 8 bases, with 18 bases left in between.

CDR3 bases: TGTGCCAGCAGCCTCCAGGGCCCAGGGGATCCCCAAGAGACCCAGTACTTC. Translation: CASSLQGPGDPQETQYF. The rearrangement uses TRBV7-3 and TRBJ2-5; weak D call: TRBD1 (6 bases). Germline CDR1 is SGHTA and CDR2 is FQGTGA. This CDR3 is built from 17 residues. V lost 5 bases to trimming and J lost 1 base, with 20 bases between them. The variable domain in full, with the rest retrieved from reference TRBV7-3 and TRBJ2-5, is GAGVSQTPSNKVTEKGKYVELRCDPISGHTALYWYRQSLGQGPEFLIYFQGTGAADDSGLPNDRFFAVRPEGSVSTLKIQRTERGDSAVYLCASSLQGPGDPQETQYFGPGTRLLVL.

The rearrangement uses TRBV27 and TRBJ1-5; the D is unclear. Per germline, CDR1 MNHEY and CDR2 SMNVEV (reference sequence). The V end lost 4 bases, the J end lost 0 bases, and 7 bases lay between the germline ends. The CDR3 has 14 amino acids. This chain's CDR3 is CASSSEYSNQPQHF. The DNA for the CDR3 is TGTGCCAGCAGTTCAGAATATAGCAATCAGCCCCAGCATTTT.

The chain is built from TRBV5-5 and TRBJ2-3; tentative D call: TRBD1 (5 bases). The CDR3 has 15 amino acids. Trimming took 0 bases from V and 5 from J, leaving 13 bases between them. In germline, CDR1 is SGHKS, CDR2 YYEKEE (reference sequence). The CDR3 here is CASSLGVARGDTQYF. The CDR3 coding sequence is TGTGCCAGCAGCTTGGGAGTAGCAAGGGGAGATACGCAGTATTTT.

The chain recombines TRBV7-9 with TRBJ2-7; TRBD2 aligns across 8 bases. V dropped 0 bases and J dropped 0; count of bases not matched to a gene: 7. The CDR3 has 17 residues. Germline assignment: CDR1 SEHNR and CDR2 FQNEAQ (reference sequence). The chain's CDR3 is CASSLASGSAYSYEQYF. CDR3 coding DNA: TGTGCCAGCAGCTTAGCCAGCGGGAGTGCATACTCCTACGAGCAGTACTTC.

The rearrangement joins TRBV3-1 (or the pseudogene TRBV3-2) to TRBJ1-1; D perhaps matches TRBD1 (5 bases). The CDR3 contains 15 residues. Trimming cost V 3 bases and J 2 bases, with 13 bases left between them. The germline V gene has CDR1 LGHDT and CDR2 YNNKEL (reference sequence). In DNA form, the CDR3 reads TGTGCCAGCAGCCAGCTTGACAGACCAAACACTGAAGCTTTCTTT. It codes for CASSQLDRPNTEAFF.

The CDR3 here is CASSHRTSNTGHLYNEQFF. For the CDR3, the DNA is TGTGCCAGCAGCCACCGGACTAGCAATACTGGACATCTCTACAATGAGCAGTTCTTC. J is TRBJ2-1 and V is TRBV14; 8 bases are a match to TRBD2. The CDR3 totals 19 residues. Per germline, CDR1 SGHDN and CDR2 FVKESK. With V trimmed by 3 bases and J by 3 bases, 16 bases remained unmatched.

This clone was counted many times. J is TRBJ1-2 and V is TRBV27; no reliable D call. The V gene's germline CDR1 is MNHEY and CDR2 SMNVEV (reference sequence). Trimming pared 2 bases from V and 6 bases from J, leaving 10 bases between. This CDR3 spans 13 amino acids. The CDR3 region has the DNA TGTGCCAGCAGTTTACTGAACGGGGATGGCTACACCTTC. It codes for CASSLLNGDGYTF.

This chain links TRBV4-2 with TRBJ1-5, with 7 bases identical to TRBD1. Germline V gene sequence: CDR1 LGHNA, CDR2 YNFKEQ. The CDR3 is 18 residues long. V lost 1 base and J lost 4; bases outside the gene matches: 13. The CDR3 DNA sequence: TGTGCCAGCAGCCAAGGCGGGACAGTCGGGCTGAAAAATCAGCCCCAGCATTTT. It is translated as CASSQGGTVGLKNQPQHF.

This chain joins TRBV6-2 or TRBV6-3 and TRBJ2-1, with 11 bases aligning to TRBD2. This CDR3 has 15 residues. Germline V CDR1 and CDR2: MNHEY, SVGEGT. V was clipped by 6 bases and J by 6 bases; unmatched bases: 7. CDR3 bases: TGTGCCAGCAGCCCCGGGGGACTAGCGGCCAATGAGCAGTTCTTC. Residues: CASSPGGLAANEQFF.

The rearrangement joins TRBV9 to TRBJ1-1; 7 nucleotides agree with TRBD1. This CDR3 region has 15 residues. Germline CDR1 is SGDLS and CDR2 is YYNGEE. The J segment lost 5 bases and the V segment lost 4 bases, leaving 11 bases of the junction unmatched. The CDR3 here is CASSPFDRVDTEAFF. The CDR3 DNA reads as TGTGCCAGCAGCCCGTTCGACAGGGTGGATACTGAAGCTTTCTTT. The full variable domain, completed using reference TRBV9 and TRBJ1-1, is DSGVTQTPKHLITATGQRVTLRCSPRSGDLSVYWYQQSLDQGLQFLIQYYNGEERAKGNILERFSAQQFPDLHSELNLSSLELGDSALYFCASSPFDRVDTEAFFGQGTRLTVV.

This chain joins TRBV6-4 and TRBJ2-3; 8 positions agree with TRBD2. CDR1 is MRHNA and CDR2 is SNTAGT in the germline V gene. The V and J ends lost 8 bases and 2 bases, in that order; junction bases with no gene match: 3. The CDR3 length is 13 residues. The CDR3 sequence is CASGRGVTDTQYF. The CDR3 DNA follows: TGTGCCAGCGGGCGGGGGGTCACAGATACGCAGTATTTT.

The V call is TRBV7-2, the J call TRBJ1-2, with D unclear. The V end was cut by 1 base, the J end by 7 bases, with 10 bases between. CDR1 is SGHTA, CDR2 FQGNSA, per germline. CDR3 length: 13 amino acids. Here the CDR3 reads CASSLESVFGYTF. CDR3 nucleotide sequence: TGTGCCAGCAGCTTAGAATCGGTATTTGGCTACACCTTC.

This clone has just a few counts. The chain has TRBV5-1 and TRBJ2-2; TRBD1 might be the D (6 bases). The CDR3 consists of 15 residues. Germline loops: CDR1 SGHRS, CDR2 YFSETQ. Trimming removed 4 bases at V and 4 bases at J, with 14 bases between. Here the CDR3 DNA reads TGCGCCAGCAGCCGCTCAGGGGATCCCACCGGGGAGCTGTTTTTT. Protein sequence: CASSRSGDPTGELFF.

The chain links TRBV16 to TRBJ2-7, with a tentative D call TRBD2 (5 bases). Per the germline V gene, CDR1 is KGHSY and CDR2 is FQNENV. The CDR3 length is 13 residues. The V end was cut by 6 bases, the J end by 0 bases, with 9 bases between. CDR3 bases: TGTGCCAGCAGTCGGGCGGGCTCCTACGAGCAGTACTTC. As protein: CASSRAGSYEQYF.

The chain carries TRBV23-1 and TRBJ2-6; 7 bases are a match to TRBD1. TRBV23-1 is marked as an open reading frame, function uncertain. V was pared by 4 bases and J by 0 bases, with 9 bases of the junction left unmatched. This CDR3 has 18 residues. CDR3 protein: CASSRKGQYYSGANVLTF. CDR3 nucleotide sequence: TGCGCCAGCAGTCGGAAGGGACAGTACTACTCTGGGGCCAACGTCCTGACTTTC.

This clone was seen once. This chain joins TRBV6-2 or TRBV6-3 and TRBJ1-5; tentative D call: TRBD1 (5 bases). The V gene lost 2 bases and the J gene lost 4 bases, with 6 bases spanning the gap. This CDR3 has 13 amino acids. Germline CDR1 and CDR2: MNHEY and SVGEGT. The DNA of the CDR3 is TGTGCCAGCAGTTACCGGGGGAATCAGCCCCAGCATTTT. It encodes CASSYRGNQPQHF.

The chain couples TRBV5-1 to TRBJ1-4; weak D call: TRBD1 (5 bases). The V end was cut by 5 bases, the J end by 6 bases, with 17 bases between. The V gene's germline CDR1 is SGHRS and CDR2 YFSETQ. There are 15 residues in the CDR3. CDR3 in amino acids: CASSPNAGGDEKLFF. CDR3 coding DNA: TGCGCCAGCAGTCCCAACGCCGGGGGGGATGAAAAACTGTTTTTT.

The rearrangement joins TRBV7-2 to TRBJ2-3, with D unresolved. With 0 bases removed from V and 2 bases from J, the gap between germline ends came to 9 bases. This CDR3 region has 15 residues. Germline V gene sequence: CDR1 SGHTA, CDR2 FQGNSA. The CDR3 DNA follows: TGTGCCAGCAGCTTAGCGCGGCGTTACACAGATACGCAGTATTTT. This encodes CASSLARRYTDTQYF.

This chain links TRBV9 with TRBJ1-3; no reliable D call. This CDR3 spans 13 amino acids. Trimming took off 0 bases at V and 3 bases at J, with 4 bases between the two ends. Germline V gene lookup returns CDR1 SGDLS and CDR2 YYNGEE. The CDR3 loop is CASSVAVGNTIYF. The CDR3 coding sequence is TGTGCCAGCAGCGTAGCAGTTGGAAACACCATATATTTT.

The V gene is TRBV6-1, the J gene TRBJ1-6; D gene uncertain. This CDR3 region has 20 residues. Germline loops: CDR1 MNHNS, CDR2 SASEGT. The V end was cut by 1 base, the J end by 0 bases, with 19 bases between. The CDR3, as DNA: TGTGCCAGCAGTGAAGGGTCAAGGCGGGGTTGGGGCTCCTATAATTCACCCCTCCACTTT. This translates into CASSEGSRRGWGSYNSPLHF.

The J gene is TRBJ2-7, the V gene TRBV6-5; D unresolved. Germline V CDR1 and CDR2: MNHEY, SVGAGI. The CDR3 runs 14 residues. V lost 7 bases and J lost 5, with 18 bases in between. CDR3 bases: TGTGCCAGCAAGGAGCGCTACCTATCAAACGAGCAGTACTTC. Its translation is CASKERYLSNEQYF.

A few counts support this clone. The chain has TRBV7-9 and TRBJ2-3; 10 bases agree with TRBD2. This CDR3 has 15 amino acids. Unmatched junction bases numbered 4, after V lost 6 bases and J lost 1 base. Per the germline V gene, CDR1 is SEHNR and CDR2 is FQNEAQ (reference sequence). CDR3 in DNA: TGTGCCAGCAGTTTGACTAGCGGGCGCACAGATACGCAGTATTTT. This encodes CASSLTSGRTDTQYF. The variable domain in full, with the rest retrieved from reference TRBV7-9 and TRBJ2-3, is DTGVSQNPRHKITKRGQNVTFRCDPISEHNRLYWYRQTLGQGPEFLTYFQNEAQLEKSRLLSDRFSAERPKGSFSTLEIQRTEQGDSAMYLCASSLTSGRTDTQYFGPGTRLTVL.

This clone was counted once. The V gene is TRBV7-8, the J gene TRBJ2-2; D is possibly TRBD2 (6 bases). Between the trimmed V and J ends, which lost 5 bases and 3 bases, there was a span of 16 bases. The CDR3 length is 16 residues. Germline values: CDR1 SGHVS, CDR2 FQNEAQ. The CDR3 here is CASSRTSLGDTGELFF. Written as DNA, the CDR3 is TGTGCCAGCAGCAGAACTAGCCTGGGCGACACCGGGGAGCTGTTTTTT.

V gene TRBV7-3 combines with J gene TRBJ2-1; D call uncertain. Germline CDR1 and CDR2: SGHTA and FQGTGA. V lost 5 bases and J 9 bases, leaving 8 bases between the germline ends. The CDR3 is made up of 11 amino acids. The CDR3 loop is CASSQEGEQFF. CDR3 nucleotide sequence: TGTGCCAGCAGCCAGGAAGGTGAGCAGTTCTTC.

This clone was detected many times. The chain has TRBV27 and TRBJ2-5, with D maybe TRBD1 (5 bases). Germline V gene data show CDR1 as MNHEY and CDR2 as SMNVEV (reference sequence). The CDR3 is 13 residues long. Trimming pared 5 bases from V and 5 bases from J, leaving 12 bases between. Here the CDR3 reads CASSMDNGETQYF. In nucleotides, the CDR3 is TGTGCCAGCAGTATGGACAACGGGGAGACCCAGTACTTC.

This clone was seen a few times. The chain employs TRBV27 and TRBJ1-1; D not certain. This CDR3 spans 13 amino acids. The V gene's germline CDR1 is MNHEY and CDR2 SMNVEV (reference sequence). Trimming removed 8 bases at V and 6 bases at J, with 16 bases between. The CDR3 DNA reads TGTGCCAGCGGCGCGTGGGTCGGGGCTGAAGCTTTCTTT. This encodes CASGAWVGAEAFF.